This T cell receptor beta chain was observed in a study of cytomegalovirus exposure and HLA in healthy donors. As for the study in general: The approximately 670 first-cohort repertoires shared a platform with the 110 or so validation repertoires, as reported in a later analysis. Findings and caveats of the study: Specificity for CMV antigens was confirmed in vitro for three of the CMV-associated chains. Most sequenced TCRs were rare (though some public TCRs occurred in many donors). In the 95 to 150 validation repertoires, a later analysis found that first-cohort TCR clusters tended to co-occur.

This clone was picked up one time. Its antigen is currently unknown. With 3 bases clipped from V and 5 bases from J, the junction kept 2 bases outside the gene matches. The CDR3 covers 15 residues. In germline, CDR1 is SGHDN, CDR2 FVKESK. The table came from immunoSEQ multiplex PCR; TCRdb's copy has only in-frame clones and leaves some out. This table holds approximately 130,000 clones, around 85% found once. The chain uses TRBV14 and TRBJ2-5, with 14 bases fitting TRBD2. The sample consisted of PBMCs. The sequence was collected from a woman under 40 in good health and CMV-seronegative. The CDR3 DNA sequence: TGTGCCAGCAGCCAGACTAGCGGGGGGGAGGAGACCCAGTACTTC. Its protein is CASSQTSGGEETQYF.